The 21 T cell receptor beta chains listed next were all sequenced from one sample in a study of prognosis after radiotherapy for stage I lung cancer. Amplification of the TCR beta CDR3 (from genomic DNA) was done by two-round multiplex PCR. Amplification during the initial PCR round employed primers specific to each TRBV and TRBJ gene. TCRdb re-called the multiplex PCR reads with MiXCR, one entry per CDR3 protein. The sample lists around 31,000 distinct CDR3 sequences, about 29% occurring once. This material consisted of PBMCs, taken before or after stereotactic body radiation therapy (not recorded which). These receptors all stem from a donor aged 50 or older with non-small cell lung cancer.

This clonotype has ten or more counts. V usage is TRBV20-1 and J usage is TRBJ2-7; TRBD1 agrees at 7 bases. The germline V gene encodes CDR1 DFQATT and CDR2 SNEGSKA (reference sequence). V shed 0 bases, J shed 1 base, and the junction held 9 bases outside the gene matches. CDR3 size: 16 residues. The CDR3 bases are TGCAGTGCTAGAGATGGTAAAGGGGGCGGGTCCTACGAGCAGTACTTC. Residues: CSARDGKGGGSYEQYF.

This clonotype was seen at least ten times. The V gene is TRBV28, the J gene TRBJ1-1; D is unresolved. CDR1 is MDHEN and CDR2 is SYDVKM in the germline V gene. The length of the CDR3 is 12 residues. Trimming left V 6 bases short and J 8 bases short, with 13 bases between. Here the CDR3 DNA reads TGTGCCAGCAGCACCCCGGGAAGGGAAGCTTTCTTT. This sequence encodes CASSTPGREAFF.

In this sample, this clonotype turned up many times. At one end, the junction sequence differs from germline, possibly due to a read error. The chain combines TRBV7-8 with TRBJ2-7; tentatively, D is TRBD1 or TRBD2 (5 bases each). CDR1 SGHVS and CDR2 FQNEAQ come from the germline V gene. The length of the CDR3 is 11 residues. In nucleotides, the CDR3 is TGTGCCAGCAGAAGAGTCGGGACGCCTATCTTC. As protein: CASRRVGTPIF.

This clonotype was seen repeatedly, ten times or more. The chain joins TRBV15 to TRBJ2-1; no clear D gene. CDR1 and CDR2 from the germline V gene are LNHNV and YYDKDF (reference sequence). This CDR3 is 14 amino acids long. The germline V and J ends were trimmed by 0 bases and 8 bases, with 11 bases remaining between them. The CDR3 DNA reads TGTGCCACCAGCAGAGATTCCCCTTTCGATGAGCAGTTCTTC. Translated, it gives CATSRDSPFDEQFF.

The chain has TRBV27 and TRBJ2-7; D perhaps matches TRBD2 (6 bases). The CDR3 is 14 residues long. Trimming left V 5 bases short and J 7 bases short, with 18 bases between. Germline loops: CDR1 MNHEY, CDR2 SMNVEV (reference sequence). CDR3 coding DNA: TGTGCCAGCAGTCTTTGGCTAGCGACCGGGGAGCAGTACTTC. Translation: CASSLWLATGEQYF.

This chain joins TRBV20-1 and TRBJ1-5, with D maybe TRBD1 (5 bases). V was pared by 0 bases and J by 6 bases, with 9 bases between. The CDR3 has 13 amino acids. The V gene's germline CDR1 is DFQATT and CDR2 SNEGSKA (reference sequence). CDR3 sequence (DNA): TGCAGTGCTAGAGACAGGGAGATTCAGCCCCAGCATTTT. Amino acids: CSARDREIQPQHF.

In this sample, this clonotype turned up many times. The chain carries TRBV7-3 and TRBJ2-1, with TRBD2 matching over 8 bases. V lost 6 bases, J lost 4 bases, and 2 bases stayed unmatched. The CDR3 loop spans 13 amino acids. CDR1 SGHTA and CDR2 FQGTGA come from the germline V gene. The CDR3 loop reads CASRRLAYNEQFF. The CDR3, as DNA: TGTGCCAGCAGACGACTAGCGTACAATGAGCAGTTCTTC.

At least ten counts were recorded for this clonotype. The rearrangement links TRBV28 to TRBJ1-1; 9 bases align to TRBD1. The length of the CDR3 is 17 residues. From germline, CDR1 is MDHEN and CDR2 SYDVKM. After removal of 5 bases from V and 3 bases from J, the junction contained 13 bases not matched to a gene. CDR3 residues: CASSPPLQGAKDTEAFF. The DNA of the CDR3 is TGTGCCAGCAGTCCCCCCCTACAGGGGGCAAAGGACACTGAAGCTTTCTTT. Filled out from reference TRBV28 and TRBJ1-1, the complete variable domain reads DVKVTQSSRYLVKRTGEKVFLECVQDMDHENMFWYRQDPGLGLRLIYFSYDVKMKEKGDIPEGYSVSREKKERFSLILESASTNQTSMYLCASSPPLQGAKDTEAFFGQGTRLTVV.

This clonotype was recorded at least ten times. The chain employs TRBV13 and TRBJ2-1; TRBD1 aligns across 7 bases. CDR3 length equals 15 residues. Unmatched junction bases numbered 11, after V lost 5 bases and J lost 7 bases. Germline V CDR1 and CDR2: PRHDT, FYEKMQ (reference sequence). The CDR3 sequence: CASSRRQGTGNEQFF. In DNA, the CDR3 is TGTGCCAGCAGCAGAAGACAGGGCACCGGGAATGAGCAGTTCTTC.

This clonotype was detected many times. V usage is TRBV19 and J usage is TRBJ2-7; the D is unclear. V lost 3 bases, J lost 2 bases, and 8 bases lay in between. The germline V gene encodes CDR1 LNHDA and CDR2 SQIVND (reference sequence). This CDR3 has 13 residues. The CDR3 here is CASSIPQTYEQYF. CDR3 coding DNA: TGTGCCAGTAGTATTCCGCAAACCTACGAGCAGTACTTC. Drawing the rest from reference TRBV19 and TRBJ2-7, the complete variable domain is DGGITQSPKYLFRKEGQNVTLSCEQNLNHDAMYWYRQDPGQGLRLIYYSQIVNDFQKGDIAEGYSVSREKKESFPLTVTSAQKNPTAFYLCASSIPQTYEQYFGPGTRLTVT.

The sample holds many counts of this clonotype. This chain links TRBV28 with TRBJ2-7, with a weak D call TRBD2 (6 bases). This CDR3 spans 14 amino acids. CDR1 and CDR2 (germline): MDHEN, SYDVKM. V was pared by 7 bases and J by 1 base, with 14 bases between. CDR3 protein: CASTPAGLSYEQYF. CDR3 nucleotides: TGTGCCAGCACCCCAGCGGGCCTGTCCTACGAGCAGTACTTC. Full variable domain (outside the CDR3, taken from reference TRBV28 and TRBJ2-7): DVKVTQSSRYLVKRTGEKVFLECVQDMDHENMFWYRQDPGLGLRLIYFSYDVKMKEKGDIPEGYSVSREKKERFSLILESASTNQTSMYLCASTPAGLSYEQYFGPGTRLTVT.

This clonotype was detected ten times or more. The rearrangement links TRBV20-1 to TRBJ2-1; D is undetermined. The CDR3 totals 12 residues. Trimming shortened V by 3 bases and J by 4 bases, and 7 bases separated the two germline ends. Per the germline V gene, CDR1 is DFQATT and CDR2 is SNEGSKA (reference sequence). The CDR3 protein is CSASTPYNEQFF. Here the CDR3 DNA reads TGCAGTGCTAGCACTCCTTACAATGAGCAGTTCTTC.

For the CDR3, the DNA is TGTGCCAGCAGTGAAAGGAGTACCGGGACAATTAACAAATATGGCTACACCTTC. This codes for CASSERSTGTINKYGYTF. The V call is TRBV6-2 or TRBV6-3, the J call TRBJ1-2; a possible D gene is TRBD1 (6 bases). V was clipped by 5 bases and J by 5 bases, with 27 bases between them. Germline V gene lookup returns CDR1 MNHEY and CDR2 SVGEGT. The CDR3 consists of 18 residues.

A remark on this clonotype: A much larger clone sits a single nucleotide away, making a read error possible. V is TRBV7-2 and J is TRBJ2-5; D is unclear. CDR3 length: 12 residues. Per the germline V gene, CDR1 is SGHTA and CDR2 is FQGNSA. The CDR3 region is CASSSLQVTQYF. The CDR3 bases are TGTGCCAGCAGCTCGCTGCAAGTGACCCAGTACTTC.

This clonotype was recorded at least ten times. The chain links TRBV30 to TRBJ1-1, with TRBD1 matching 12 bases. Germline V gene sequence: CDR1 GTSNPN, CDR2 SVGIG (reference sequence). With V trimmed by 3 bases and J by 1 base, 9 bases remained unmatched. The CDR3 contains 17 residues. CDR3 sequence reads: CAWRKDGTGGANTEAFF. The CDR3 DNA follows: TGTGCCTGGAGAAAAGACGGGACAGGGGGCGCGAACACTGAAGCTTTCTTT.

As concerns this clonotype: A much larger clone lies one base from this, so it may be a read error. This rearrangement joins TRBV18 to TRBJ2-7; 8 bases match TRBD1. V lost 4 bases and J lost 5; bases outside the gene matches: 7. CDR3 size: 14 residues. In germline, CDR1 is KGHSH, CDR2 LQKENI. The CDR3 DNA reads as TGTGCCAGCTCACTTCGACAGGGGTCTAACGAGCAGTACTTC. Encoded protein: CASSLRQGSNEQYF. Based on the CDR3 plus reference TRBV18 and TRBJ2-7, the full variable domain is NAGVMQNPRHLVRRRGQEARLRCSPMKGHSHVYWYRQLPEEGLKFMVYLQKENIIDESGMPKERFSAEFPKEGPSILRIQQVVRGDSAAYFCASSLRQGSNEQYFGPGTRLTVT.

The V and J genes are TRBV12-3 or TRBV12-4 and TRBJ2-2; D unresolved. The CDR3 has 15 amino acids. V was trimmed by 5 bases and J by 3 bases, leaving 13 bases between them. This CDR3 reads CASSLVVSDTGELFF. CDR3 in DNA: TGTGCCAGCAGTCTGGTTGTGTCCGACACCGGGGAGCTGTTTTTT.

For this clonotype: This may come from a read error, since a much larger clone is one base off. The chain employs TRBV5-5 and TRBJ1-2; D unclear. The germline CDR1 and CDR2 sequences are SGHKS and YYEKEE (reference sequence). The V end lost 0 bases, the J end lost 1 base, and 10 bases lay between the germline ends. CDR3 size: 15 residues. CDR3 nucleotide sequence: TGTGCCAGCAGCTTGGAGGTCAGTGTTAACTATGGCTACACCTTC. This codes for CASSLEVSVNYGYTF.

This clonotype was picked up many times. The chain has TRBV7-8 and TRBJ2-2, with TRBD2 matching over 11 bases. Germline lookup yields CDR1 SGHVS and CDR2 FQNEAQ. CDR3 length: 16 amino acids. J lost 6 bases, V lost 5 bases, and 8 bases had no gene match. CDR3 coding DNA: TGTGCCAGCAGCCTACTAGCGGGAGATTCCGCCGGGGAGCTGTTTTTT. It yields the protein CASSLLAGDSAGELFF.

In this sample, this clonotype turned up many times. CDR3 region: CASTQTAGDSDTQYF. In DNA, the CDR3 is TGTGCCAGCACCCAGACCGCTGGGGATTCAGATACGCAGTATTTT. The J gene is TRBJ2-3, the V gene TRBV6-1; D gene unclear. The CDR3 is 15 residues long. Trimming removed 7 bases from V and 4 bases from J, with 18 bases in between. Germline V gene sequence: CDR1 MNHNS, CDR2 SASEGT.

In its sample, this clonotype was seen once. A read error may be the cause here, since a much bigger clone is one base away. The CDR3 sequence is CASRRSPLGTWGVLRGYNEQFF. Here the CDR3 DNA reads TGTGCCAGCAGACGATCACCCCTGGGGACATGGGGCGTGCTGCGGGGGTACAATGAGCAGTTCTTC. This rearrangement joins TRBV6-2 or TRBV6-3 to TRBJ2-1; weak D call: TRBD2 (7 bases). There are 22 residues in the CDR3. In germline, CDR1 is MNHEY, CDR2 SVGEGT. V lost 6 bases and J 4 bases, leaving 37 bases between the germline ends.